This T cell receptor beta chain was recovered during a study of blood T cell repertoires in COVID-19. Study-level information: Samples taken during acute and convalescent COVID-19 were collected in the United States, Italy and Spain. Nucleic acid was either cDNA or gDNA, and it came from T cells, B-cell-depleted T cells, or PBMCs.

This CDR3 has 14 residues. Germline CDR1 reads GTSNPN; CDR2 reads SVGIG (reference sequence). V lost 2 bases, J lost 2 bases, and 10 bases lay in between. Per the original methods: Researchers report that nucleated cell counts were estimated from reference gene primer amplification. This table comes from immunoSEQ multiplex PCR, and its TCRdb copy is limited to in-frame clones, with some not included. The V and J calls and clone size were taken over from that table, and D and trimming were inferred from the DNA. The repertoire includes tens of thousands of clones, more than 80% of them detected once, and approximately 4.6% sits in the top ten.

The material sequenced was peripheral blood. J is TRBJ2-1 and V is TRBV30; D perhaps matches TRBD2 (6 bases). This receptor was obtained from a man older than 75 with acute or convalescent COVID-19. Here the CDR3 DNA reads TGTGCCTGGAGTCGAGCGGGTACCTACAATGAGCAGTTCTTC. Translation gives CAWSRAGTYNEQFF.